This TCR beta chain was documented in a study of tumor-infiltrating lymphocytes in primary liver carcinoma. On the study more broadly: Productive TCRbeta reads per sample were roughly 3.5 to 8 million, not differing by tissue.

For this clonotype: At one boundary the junction diverges from the germline segment, which might be a read error.

Extraction of RNA together with DNA used about 17-30 mg of unsorted bulk tissue. Enrolled patients were chronically infected with HBV and treatment-naive. Sampling targeted five separate regions of each tumor, which included the tumor centre. Uniformly, tumor samples exhibited a viable tumor cell fraction exceeding 80%. From approximately 530 ng of total RNA, TCR beta-specific cDNA was reverse-transcribed using a constant-region primer. Researchers made the TCR beta libraries by running three nested multiplex PCR rounds with slightly modified ARM-PCR. It was with TRBV1-TRBV30 forward primers and a C-beta reverse primer that the first two PCR rounds were run, at around 9 cycles each. TCRdb analysed the multiplex PCR reads with MiXCR anew, one entry per CDR3 protein. The sample carries about 54,000 distinct CDR3 sequences, about 70% recorded once. Germline lookup yields CDR1 SQVTM and CDR2 ANQGSEA. This CDR3 region has 15 residues.

Sequencing was performed on liver tumor tissue from sampling region 2. Specified subset: tumor region T2, inferior pole. The clonotype originates from a man aged 35-49 years with primary liver carcinoma and hepatitis B virus infection. The chain recombines TRBV29-1 with TRBJ1-1, with 12 bases lining up with TRBD1. The CDR3 region is CSAIGTGGAVTKAFF. DNA of the CDR3: TGCAGCGCTATCGGGACAGGGGGCGCCGTCACTAAAGCTTTCTTT.